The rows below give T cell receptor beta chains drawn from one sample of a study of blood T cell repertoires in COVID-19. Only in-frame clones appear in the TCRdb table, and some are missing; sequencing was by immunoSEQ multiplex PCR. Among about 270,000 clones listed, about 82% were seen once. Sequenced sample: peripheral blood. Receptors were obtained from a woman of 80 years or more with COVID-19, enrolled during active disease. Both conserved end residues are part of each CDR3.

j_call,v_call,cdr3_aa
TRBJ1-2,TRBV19,CASSWDLQAYGYTF
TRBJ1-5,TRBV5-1,CASSETGGLTQPQHF
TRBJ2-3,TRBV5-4,CASSRKDRGTDTQYF
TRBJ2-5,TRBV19,CASSMGLANGQETQYF
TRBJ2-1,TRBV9,CASSINRGGPGGEQFF
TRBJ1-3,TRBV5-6,CASSFLQGTGNTIYF
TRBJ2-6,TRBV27,CASSLRGGRAGANVLTF
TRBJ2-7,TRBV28,CASSRPGQGQYEQYF
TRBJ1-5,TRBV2,CASSKTGTRQPQHF
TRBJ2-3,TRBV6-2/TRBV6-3,CASSWAGMVDTQYF
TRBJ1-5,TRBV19,CASSIGQQGNQPQHF
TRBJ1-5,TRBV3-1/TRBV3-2,CASSQGWGGNQPQHF
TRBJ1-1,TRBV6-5,CASSYTGLAVPEAFF
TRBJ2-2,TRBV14,CASSQDLPTGDNTGELFF
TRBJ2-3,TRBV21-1,CASSSGGQAVDTQYF
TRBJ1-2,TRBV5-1,CASSHDSDYGYTF
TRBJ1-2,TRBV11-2,CASSLGAGGDYGYTF
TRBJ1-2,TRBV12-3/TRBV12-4,CASSYGQGDGYTF
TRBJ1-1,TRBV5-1,CASRSSGQNTEAFF
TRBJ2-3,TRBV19,CASTLKQGITDTQYF
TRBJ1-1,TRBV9,CASSSQGVGTEAFF
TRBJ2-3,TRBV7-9,CASSPRGGVDTQYF
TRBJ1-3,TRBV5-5,CASSGPPGSGNTIYF
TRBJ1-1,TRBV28,CASSPGQLRTEAFF
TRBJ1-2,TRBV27,CATLRGRDSHGYTF
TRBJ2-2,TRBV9,CASSLSGLTGLGAGELFF
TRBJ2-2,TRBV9,CASSVVSGINTGELFF
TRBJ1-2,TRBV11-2,CASSRAREHYGYTF
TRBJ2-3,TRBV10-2,CASSELAGGFTDTQYF
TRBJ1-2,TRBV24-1,CATSRARNTGGYTF
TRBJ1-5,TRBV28,CASSPRGGGGNQPQHF
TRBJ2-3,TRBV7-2,CASSLAPQAAATDTQYF
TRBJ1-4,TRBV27,CASKRGLEKLFF
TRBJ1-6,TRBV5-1,CASSLDGQGSSPLHF
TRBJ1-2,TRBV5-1,CASSPGQGTYGYTF
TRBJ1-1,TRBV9,CASSVATGAGTEAFF
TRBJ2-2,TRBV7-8,CASSYNAQGTWNTGELFF
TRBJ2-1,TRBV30,CAWSVTVKSSYNEQFF
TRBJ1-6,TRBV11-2,CASTQGVNNSPLHF
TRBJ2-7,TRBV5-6,CASSLPGTGTYEQYF
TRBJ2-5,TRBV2,CASRRSGGIETQYF
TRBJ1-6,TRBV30,CAWRQDAAQSNSPLHF
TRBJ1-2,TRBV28,CASSLPTGASYGYTF
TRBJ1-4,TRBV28,CASSSSGATNEKLFF
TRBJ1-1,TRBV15,CATSSAGVNTEAFF
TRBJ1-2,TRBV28,CASITPGRDSLGYTF
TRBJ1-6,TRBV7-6,CASSLGRGTLRGSPLHF
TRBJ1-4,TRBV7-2,CASSLVGQGSEKLFF
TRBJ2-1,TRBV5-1,CASSLGGRTTGGEQFF
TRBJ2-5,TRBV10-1,CASSDGGKETQYF
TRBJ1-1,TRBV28,CASKGVNTEAFF
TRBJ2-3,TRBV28,CASSSKRGGGTDTQYF
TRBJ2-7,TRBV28,CASSRDGTGALGGYF
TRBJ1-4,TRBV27,CASSKQDRNEKLFF
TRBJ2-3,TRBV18,CASSPGLAGTDTQYF
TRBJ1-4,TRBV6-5,CASSRPGQGGEKLFF